This record concerns one TCR beta chain sequence. Its target is not known. CEF-cultured naive and memory CD4+ T cell DNA got survey-level sequencing. Assay: immunoSEQ multiplex PCR; the TCRdb copy retains only in-frame clones and omits some. The sample lists about 36,000 clones, around 77% seen once, with over 20% in the top ten. The CDR3 has 14 amino acids. V lost 0 bases and J lost 6, with 9 bases in between. Germline V CDR1 and CDR2: MNHNS, SASEGT. Sorted naive or memory CD4+ cells met CEF peptides for 9 to 11 days. This sample is part of a study of CD4 T cells in relation to SARS-CoV-2 and coronaviruses. For the study at large: Convalescent donors were aged about 21 to 72, with median around 40 years.

The source material was memory CD4+ T cells from PBMCs, cultured in vitro. The sequence came from an adult with COVID-19. This chain connects TRBV6-1 to TRBJ2-1; possible D gene TRBD1, 5 bases. The CDR3 is CASSEAQGPNEQFF. The DNA for the CDR3 is TGTGCCAGCAGTGAAGCGCAGGGCCCCAATGAGCAGTTCTTC.